This TCR beta chain was captured in a study of T cell changes during pregnancy in multiple sclerosis. The repertoire was sequenced with immunoSEQ multiplex PCR; TCRdb's copy has only in-frame clones and lacks some. This sample has approximately 82,000 clones; 90% to 95% occur once, and the top ten carry about 0.52%. V shed 4 bases and J shed 1 base, with 11 bases lying between them. Per the germline V gene, CDR1 is KGHSH and CDR2 is LQKENI. This CDR3 spans 14 amino acids. The specimen was CD4+ T cells from peripheral blood mononuclear cells, collected in the second trimester of pregnancy. This receptor was taken from a female donor with multiple sclerosis, enrolled in a pregnancy study. The chain combines TRBV18 with TRBJ2-7, with D perhaps TRBD1 (5 bases). The CDR3 is CASSLTQESYEQYF. For the CDR3, the DNA is TGTGCCAGCTCACTCACACAGGAGTCCTACGAGCAGTACTTC.